The TCR beta chain under discussion was sequenced for a study of blood T cell repertoires in COVID-19. Study context: PBMCs, B-cell-depleted T cells, or T cells were the source of the cDNA or gDNA that made up the material.

CDR3 size: 11 residues. V lost 5 bases and J 3 bases, leaving 5 bases between the germline ends. CDR1 and CDR2 from the germline V gene are KGHSH and LQKENI. Repertoires were generated with immunoSEQ multiplex PCR, while TCRdb's copy carries only in-frame clones and drops some. The table lists about 270,000 clones, 85% of them singletons. This clonotype originated in a human donor in a cohort sampled during active COVID-19. Sequencing was performed on peripheral blood. V gene TRBV18 combines with J gene TRBJ2-7; D uncertain. CDR3 in DNA: TGTGCCAGCTCAGTAGACTACGAGCAGTACTTC. Translation gives CASSVDYEQYF.